These T cell receptor beta chains were read from a single sample in a study of T cell responses to AZD1222 COVID-19 vaccine. Sequencing was performed with immunoSEQ multiplex PCR; in TCRdb, only in-frame clones are kept and a portion is missing. The sample contains around 170,000 clones, 80% to 95% of which appear only once. The sample was peripheral blood, taken 28 days after the second AZD1222 dose. The receptors were gathered from an adult who received the AZD1222 COVID-19 vaccine. The CDR3 runs from the conserved cysteine through the conserved F or W. D genes are given only for firm matches. Size is omitted from some rows. Given values are once, few, many or a class for expanded clones.

TRBJ2-3	few	TRBD2	TRBV10-3	CAIRLAGSTDTQYF	TGTGCCATCCGACTAGCGGGGAGCACAGATACGCAGTATTTT
TRBJ2-7	.	.	TRBV5-1	CASSAPPSYEQYF	TGCGCCAGCAGTGCTCCCCCTTCCTACGAGCAGTACTTC
TRBJ2-7	.	.	TRBV7-9	CASSFTGVEGQYF	TGTGCCAGCAGCTTCACAGGGGTGGAGGGGCAGTACTTC
TRBJ1-1	.	TRBD1	TRBV6-5	CASSGQVRNTEAFF	TGTGCCAGCAGCGGACAGGTCAGGAACACTGAAGCTTTCTTT
TRBJ2-3	.	.	TRBV5-8	CASSSRTDTQYF	TGTGCCAGCAGCTCCCGCACAGATACGCAGTATTTT
TRBJ1-4	.	.	TRBV12-3/TRBV12-4	CASSDSLNEKLFF	TGTGCCAGCAGCGACAGCCTAAATGAAAAACTGTTTTTT
TRBJ2-7	.	TRBD2	TRBV2	CASKASGGSYEQYF	TGTGCCAGCAAGGCTAGCGGGGGCTCCTACGAGCAGTACTTC
TRBJ1-2	.	TRBD1	TRBV13	CASSRLTGTAHYGYTF	TGTGCCAGCAGCAGATTAACCGGGACAGCCCACTATGGCTACACCTTC
TRBJ1-3	once	.	TRBV24-1	CATSGRSGNTIYF	TGTGCCACCAGCGGACGGTCTGGAAACACCATATATTTT
TRBJ2-1	.	TRBD1	TRBV3-1/TRBV3-2	CASSQGQGRHNEQFF	TGTGCCAGCAGCCAGGGACAGGGTCGCCACAATGAGCAGTTCTTC
TRBJ2-5	once	TRBD1	TRBV11-1	CASSPHRGWGETQYF	TGTGCCAGCAGCCCCCACAGGGGATGGGGAGAGACCCAGTACTTC
TRBJ2-1	.	TRBD2	TRBV30	CAWSLGLADNEQFF	TGTGCCTGGAGTCTGGGACTAGCGGACAATGAGCAGTTCTTC
TRBJ2-1	.	TRBD2	TRBV6-2/TRBV6-3	CASSYERGGLGNEQFF	TGTGCCAGCAGTTACGAGCGGGGGGGCCTTGGCAATGAGCAGTTCTTC
TRBJ1-1	once	TRBD1	TRBV7-3	CASSPRGTGVNTEAFF	TGTGCCAGCAGCCCCAGAGGGACAGGAGTGAACACTGAAGCTTTCTTT
TRBJ1-5	.	.	TRBV7-8	CASSLGQNSNQPQHF	TGTGCCAGCAGCTTGGGACAAAATAGCAATCAGCCCCAGCATTTT
TRBJ1-4	.	.	TRBV7-8	CASSPHTEVNEKLFF	TGTGCCAGCAGCCCGCACACCGAAGTCAATGAAAAACTGTTTTTT
TRBJ1-2	.	.	TRBV21-1	CASSKKGQGASGYTF	TGTGCCAGCAGCAAAAAAGGCCAGGGGGCGTCTGGCTACACCTTC